One sample yielded the 19 T cell receptor beta chains listed below, sequenced in a study of CD8 T cells in Susac syndrome (dated by TCRdb to about 2019). Libraries were constructed by the immunoSEQ multiplex PCR assay. RNA was extracted using the RNeasy kit, and roughly 0.45 to 1 ug of the RNA was reverse transcribed with random hexamers. Using fastp trimming at Q25 and MiXCR clonotype assembly, TCRdb reanalyzed the public sequencing data and kept in-frame beta chains. Rows with one shared CDR3 protein collapse into an entry with the most common genes and DNA. The sample yields 85,000 to 120,000 distinct CDR3 sequences; approximately 95% were counted once. The top ten clonotypes cover approximately 0.41% of the sample. What was sequenced was CD8+ T cells from PBMCs. The source is a human donor with Susac syndrome.

The chain couples TRBV29-1 to TRBJ2-7; 16 bases align to TRBD2. The CDR3 has 17 amino acids. Trimming took 8 bases from V and 1 from J; bases not matched to a gene: 11. From germline, CDR1 is SQVTM and CDR2 ANQGSEA. This CDR3 is CSSIGTSGGDRSYEQYF. The CDR3 nucleotides are TGCAGCTCCATCGGGACTAGCGGGGGGGATAGGTCCTACGAGCAGTACTTC.

The chain carries TRBV12-3 or TRBV12-4 and TRBJ2-5; D call uncertain. Trimming left V 1 base short and J 7 bases short, with 4 bases between. The CDR3 covers 11 residues. CDR3 residues: CASSLDATQYF. The DNA for the CDR3 is TGTGCCAGCAGTTTAGACGCGACCCAGTACTTC.

The chain carries TRBV6-2 or TRBV6-3 and TRBJ2-7, with D perhaps matching TRBD1 (5 bases). Trimming took 2 bases from V and 3 from J, leaving 14 bases between them. Per germline, CDR1 MNHEY and CDR2 SVGEGT. This CDR3 contains 15 residues. CDR3 in DNA: TGTGCCAGCAGTTACGAACCGACAGACCTCTACGAGCAGTACTTC. It yields the protein CASSYEPTDLYEQYF.

This clonotype was observed once. The rearrangement joins TRBV20-1 to TRBJ1-2; 9 bases are shared with TRBD1. The trim removed 4 bases at V and 5 bases at J, leaving 2 bases unmatched. The CDR3 covers 12 residues. Germline-derived CDR1 and CDR2 are DFQATT and SNEGSKA (reference sequence). The CDR3: CSANRGRYGYTF. The CDR3 DNA is TGCAGTGCTAACAGGGGGCGGTATGGCTACACCTTC.

DNA for the CDR3: TGTGCCAGCAGTTACTCGATAGGTGAGAACACTGAAGCTTTCTTT. Translation: CASSYSIGENTEAFF. This rearrangement joins TRBV6-6 to TRBJ1-1, with D uncertain. The germline CDR1 and CDR2 sequences are MNHNY and SVGAGI (reference sequence). Trimming shortened V by 0 bases and J by 1 base, and 9 bases separated the two germline ends. The CDR3 has 15 amino acids.

CDR3 in amino acids: CASSHGTGPYEQYF. The DNA for the CDR3 is TGCGCCAGCAGCCATGGGACAGGCCCCTACGAGCAGTACTTC. This chain connects TRBV4-1 to TRBJ2-7, with TRBD1 matching 8 bases. V trimming: 3 bases; J trimming: 2 bases; junction bases outside the gene matches: 3. The germline gives CDR1 MGHRA, CDR2 YSYEKL. The CDR3 has 14 amino acids.

The J gene is TRBJ2-1, the V gene TRBV19; 7 bases are a match to TRBD2. Germline CDR1 is LNHDA and CDR2 is SQIVND (reference sequence). V lost 6 bases, J lost 4 bases, and 3 bases stayed unmatched. This CDR3 has 13 residues. The CDR3 here is CASSGGLYNEQFF. The CDR3 nucleotides are TGTGCCAGTAGCGGGGGACTATACAATGAGCAGTTCTTC.

The rearrangement links TRBV13 to TRBJ1-2; D gene unclear. CDR3 length equals 16 residues. CDR1 and CDR2 from the germline V gene are PRHDT and FYEKMQ (reference sequence). V was shortened by 4 bases and J by 4 bases, with 19 bases between the two germline ends. The DNA of the CDR3 is TGTGCCAGCAGCTCCATCAATTCCGACACTTTCTATGGCTACACCTTC. This codes for CASSSINSDTFYGYTF.

The chain employs TRBV20-1 and TRBJ2-3; D assignment may be TRBD1 or TRBD2 (5 bases each). This CDR3 contains 15 residues. The germline gives CDR1 DFQATT, CDR2 SNEGSKA (reference sequence). Trimming took off 3 bases at V and 4 bases at J, with 17 bases between the two ends. The CDR3 region is CSARGVMRVADTQYF. Written as DNA, the CDR3 is TGCAGTGCTAGGGGGGTAATGCGGGTAGCAGATACGCAGTATTTT.

Notes on this clonotype: This likely comes from a read error, as the CDR3 has no conserved phenylalanine or tryptophan at its end. This chain links TRBV24-1 with TRBJ2-5; the D is unclear. The germline V and J ends were trimmed by 5 bases and 0 bases, with 6 bases remaining between them. The CDR3 covers 13 residues. In germline, CDR1 is KGHDR, CDR2 SFDVKD. The CDR3 reads CATSGPDQETQYS. The CDR3 DNA follows: TGTGCCACCAGTGGACCAGACCAAGAGACCCAGTACTCC.

This clonotype was counted a single time. The rearrangement joins TRBV28 to TRBJ2-7; possibly TRBD1 for D (5 bases). The CDR3 runs 14 residues. Trimming shortened V by 4 bases and J by 5 bases, and 15 bases separated the two germline ends. CDR1 and CDR2 (germline): MDHEN, SYDVKM. The CDR3 DNA follows: TGTGCCAGCAGTTCATACAGGTCCGGCGACGAGCAGTACTTC. It translates to CASSSYRSGDEQYF.

The chain combines TRBV19 with TRBJ2-7; D is unclear. Germline values: CDR1 LNHDA, CDR2 SQIVND (reference sequence). The ends were cut back, 0 bases at V and 2 bases at J, with 11 bases in the middle. The CDR3 has 15 amino acids. The CDR3 DNA sequence: TGTGCCAGTAGTATAGAGGGCAGAAGAACCTACGAGCAGTACTTC. It is translated as CASSIEGRRTYEQYF.

J is TRBJ2-3 and V is TRBV12-3 or TRBV12-4; D is ambiguous. The germline V and J ends were trimmed by 3 bases and 0 bases, with 7 bases remaining between them. CDR3 length: 14 amino acids. DNA of the CDR3: TGTGCCAGCAGTTTTGGCCACAGCACAGATACGCAGTATTTT. Translating gives CASSFGHSTDTQYF.

The chain carries TRBV6-6 and TRBJ2-4, with 12 bases fitting TRBD2. The CDR3 sequence is 14 residues long. The V and J ends lost 3 bases and 8 bases, in that order; junction bases with no gene match: 2. CDR1 and CDR2 from the germline V gene are MNHNY and SVGAGI (reference sequence). The CDR3 spells CASSYRTSGDIQYF. The CDR3 nucleotides read TGTGCCAGCAGTTATCGGACTAGCGGGGACATTCAGTACTTC.

The chain links TRBV7-2 to TRBJ1-2, with D maybe TRBD1 (5 bases). This CDR3 comprises 14 residues. Trimming cost V 5 bases and J 5 bases, with 15 bases left between them. Germline values: CDR1 SGHTA, CDR2 FQGNSA. The DNA of the CDR3 is TGTGCCAGCAGCCTCCTAGACAGTTCTTATGGCTACACCTTC. It encodes CASSLLDSSYGYTF.

The chain carries TRBV3-1 and TRBJ1-5, with a tentative D call TRBD1 (6 bases). There are 17 residues in the CDR3. Trimming took off 0 bases at V and 0 bases at J, with 12 bases between the two ends. Germline-derived CDR1 and CDR2 are LGHDT and YNNKEL (reference sequence). CDR3 nucleotides: TGTGCCAGCAGCCAAGATTCATCAGGGGATAGCAATCAGCCCCAGCATTTT. Its translation: CASSQDSSGDSNQPQHF.

This chain joins TRBV3-1 and TRBJ2-7, with D unclear. Trimming removed 2 bases at V and 3 bases at J, with 2 bases between. CDR1 and CDR2 (germline): LGHDT, YNNKEL (reference sequence). This CDR3 is 11 amino acids long. The CDR3 DNA reads as TGTGCCAGCAGCCAACACTACGAGCAGTACTTC. It yields the protein CASSQHYEQYF.

The chain has TRBV9 and TRBJ2-3; D unclear. Per the germline V gene, CDR1 is SGDLS and CDR2 is YYNGEE. The CDR3 covers 13 residues. Trimming removed 5 bases from V and 6 bases from J, with 13 bases in between. The CDR3: CASSTRFLDTQYF. CDR3 in DNA: TGTGCCAGCAGTACTCGTTTTCTTGATACGCAGTATTTT.

The chain links TRBV20-1 to TRBJ2-7, with unresolved D. Trimming cost V 2 bases and J 4 bases, with 9 bases left between them. CDR1 is DFQATT and CDR2 is SNEGSKA in the germline V gene (reference sequence). This CDR3 is built from 12 residues. CDR3 coding DNA: TGCAGTGCTAGATATGAAGGATACGAGCAGTACTTC. Amino acid sequence: CSARYEGYEQYF.